This is a list of T cell receptor beta chains from one sample in a study of T cell responses to AZD1222 COVID-19 vaccine. Profiled with immunoSEQ multiplex PCR; TCRdb holds only in-frame clones, not every one. The sample carries over 75,000 clones, 90% recorded once. Here the sequenced sample was peripheral blood, taken on day 0 of AZD1222 vaccination. The receptors come from an adult in good health. CDR3s include the opening cysteine and the closing phenylalanine or tryptophan. A D gene is named only where the DNA matches it firmly. Clone size is given for some rows only: seen once, a few or many times, or a class if the clone is expanded.

size	D	V	J	DNA	CDR3
NA	NA	TRBV4-1	TRBJ1-4	TGCGCCAGCAGCCAAGAACCTTTTGGAGTCGTGGAAAAACTGTTTTTT	CASSQEPFGVVEKLFF
NA	NA	TRBV5-8	TRBJ2-5	TGTGCCAGCAGCTTGGCTTCAGGGGCATTCGGGGAGACCCAGTACTTC	CASSLASGAFGETQYF
NA	TRBD1	TRBV6-2/TRBV6-3	TRBJ2-1	TGTGCCAGCAGCCCTAGGACAGGGGGCAGGTACAATGAGCAGTTCTTC	CASSPRTGGRYNEQFF
NA	NA	TRBV28	TRBJ1-2	TGTGCCAGCAGACGGGAGTACTATGGCTACACCTTC	CASRREYYGYTF
NA	TRBD1	TRBV5-8	TRBJ1-1	TGTGCCAGCAGCCAGGGACAGGGGGTGTTCACTGAAGCTTTCTTT	CASSQGQGVFTEAFF
once	TRBD2	TRBV3-1/TRBV3-2	TRBJ2-3	TGTGCCAGCAGCCAAGATCCAGCGGGGGGCACAGATACGCAGTATTTT	CASSQDPAGGTDTQYF
NA	TRBD1	TRBV28	TRBJ2-7	TGTGCCAGCAGTTCCCCGGGACAGCAATTCGGCGAGCAGTACTTC	CASSSPGQQFGEQYF
NA	NA	TRBV7-3	TRBJ1-1	TGTGCCAGCAGCTTAAACAGCCAGAACACTGAAGCTTTCTTT	CASSLNSQNTEAFF
NA	TRBD1	TRBV6-5	TRBJ2-2	TGTGCCAGCAGTTACGACAGGGGGACCGGGGAGCTGTTTTTT	CASSYDRGTGELFF
NA	NA	TRBV6-5	TRBJ1-2	TGTGCCAGCAGTTACGCGGGAAACTATGGCTACACCTTC	CASSYAGNYGYTF
NA	TRBD1	TRBV5-1	TRBJ2-3	TGCGCCAGCAGCTTGGAGACAGGGAGCACAGATACGCAGTATTTT	CASSLETGSTDTQYF
NA	NA	TRBV6-6	TRBJ1-6	TGTGCCAGCAGCCGATTTTCCTCACAGCTCAGTAATTCACCCCTCCACTTT	CASSRFSSQLSNSPLHF
once	NA	TRBV5-1	TRBJ1-2	TGCGCCAGCAGCTTGGAGCCAGGCTACTATGGCTACACCTTC	CASSLEPGYYGYTF
NA	NA	TRBV5-6	TRBJ2-7	TGTGCCAGCAGCTTGGCTCGGACCCTCACCTACGAGCAGTACTTC	CASSLARTLTYEQYF
NA	NA	TRBV27	TRBJ1-5	TGTGCCAGCAGGTCAGGGGCTTACGAGCCCCAGCATTTT	CASRSGAYEPQHF
NA	NA	TRBV6-5	TRBJ1-5	TGTGCCAGCAGTTACCGTCGACAAAGCAATCAGCCCCAGCATTTT	CASSYRRQSNQPQHF
NA	NA	TRBV10-3	TRBJ2-5	TGTGCCATCAGTGAGTCCCTGGACTTCCTTTATCAAGAGACCCAGTACTTC	CAISESLDFLYQETQYF
NA	NA	TRBV6-2/TRBV6-3	TRBJ2-7	TGTGCCAGCAACCCGGGACATAACGACGAGCAGTACTTC	CASNPGHNDEQYF
NA	NA	TRBV27	TRBJ1-6	TGTGCCAGCAGTTTATACGGTGCAGGGAGCTCCTATAATTCACCCCTCCACTTT	CASSLYGAGSSYNSPLHF
once	NA	TRBV13	TRBJ1-3	TGTGCCAGCAGCTTATCTGGAAACACCATATATTTT	CASSLSGNTIYF
NA	TRBD1	TRBV7-9	TRBJ2-7	TGTGCCAGCAGCTCACTAAAAGGGACAGGGGGCAGGTACGAGCAGTACTTC	CASSSLKGTGGRYEQYF
NA	TRBD1	TRBV6-5	TRBJ1-1	TGTGCCAGCAGTACCCTTGACAGGGGCGGCACTGAAGCTTTCTTT	CASSTLDRGGTEAFF
NA	NA	TRBV19	TRBJ2-3	TGTGCCAGTAGTTCGAGGGGGGGCTGGCAAGATACGCAGTATTTT	CASSSRGGWQDTQYF
once	NA	TRBV10-3	TRBJ1-2	TGTGCCATCAGTGCGGGAACGGCAGACTATGGCTACACCTTC	CAISAGTADYGYTF
few	NA	TRBV2	TRBJ1-5	TGTGCCAGTACTCAGGGGCACAATCAGCCCCAGCATTTT	CASTQGHNQPQHF
once	NA	TRBV9	TRBJ1-1	TGTGCCAGCAGCGTAGGGGGTATGGGCACTGAAGCTTTCTTT	CASSVGGMGTEAFF
NA	TRBD2	TRBV5-1	TRBJ2-3	TGCGCCAGCAGCGTAGCGGGGAACACAGATACGCAGTATTTT	CASSVAGNTDTQYF
NA	NA	TRBV11-2	TRBJ1-2	TGTGCCAGCAGCCGAGATTCAATAGGGGGCTACACCTTC	CASSRDSIGGYTF
NA	NA	TRBV30	TRBJ1-2	TGTGCCTGGGTCCGGGACGGTAACTATGGCTACACCTTC	CAWVRDGNYGYTF
NA	TRBD1	TRBV19	TRBJ1-2	TGTGCCAGTAGGGACAGGGAAGTCGCGGGACTCGCCATGGGCTACACCTTC	CASRDREVAGLAMGYTF
NA	TRBD2	TRBV4-2	TRBJ2-1	TGTGCCAGCAGCCTCCCCGCTGGCGGGAGTAGCGATGAGCAGTTCTTC	CASSLPAGGSSDEQFF
NA	NA	TRBV5-1	TRBJ1-5	TGCGCCAGCAGCCAGGCGGGGGGCAATCAGCCCCAGCATTTT	CASSQAGGNQPQHF
NA	NA	TRBV9	TRBJ2-2	TGTGCCAGCAGCGTAACCAGGAACACCGGGGAGCTGTTTTTT	CASSVTRNTGELFF
NA	NA	TRBV28	TRBJ1-1	TGTGCCAGCCGCTTAAGGACGGGTGGGGCTTTCTTT	CASRLRTGGAFF
NA	NA	TRBV4-1	TRBJ1-1	TGCGCCAGCAGCCAAGTAGGCGGCATACTGAACACTGAAGCTTTCTTT	CASSQVGGILNTEAFF
once	NA	TRBV3-1/TRBV3-2	TRBJ2-7	TGTGCCAGCAGCCTTGGGACCGCTAATAACGAGCAGTACTTC	CASSLGTANNEQYF
once	NA	TRBV4-2	TRBJ2-2	TGTGCCAGCAGCCAAGATGGGGGGACCGGGGAGCTGTTTTTT	CASSQDGGTGELFF
NA	TRBD1	TRBV5-4	TRBJ2-7	TGTGCCAGCAGCCCACCCGGGACAGGGGGCCTCGAGCAGTACTTC	CASSPPGTGGLEQYF
NA	TRBD2	TRBV6-4	TRBJ2-3	TGTGCCAGCAGTGGTACTAGCGGGGCAGATACGCAGTATTTT	CASSGTSGADTQYF
NA	NA	TRBV15	TRBJ1-2	TGTGCCACCAGCAGAGATCCCCCAGGGGCGCGGGGCTACACCTTC	CATSRDPPGARGYTF
NA	TRBD1	TRBV6-5	TRBJ1-2	TGTGCCAGCAGTCGGACAGGGCCAGATGGCTACACCTTC	CASSRTGPDGYTF
NA	NA	TRBV6-1	TRBJ1-5	TGTGCCAGCAGTGAAGCTGGGGGCGGAAGAAATCAGCCCCAGCATTTT	CASSEAGGGRNQPQHF
NA	NA	TRBV15	TRBJ1-5	TGTGCCACCAGCAGAGGGGCAGGGGAAAATCAGCCCCAGCATTTT	CATSRGAGENQPQHF
NA	NA	TRBV6-5	TRBJ1-2	TGTGCCAGCACCTACGGTCGGGGGGACTATGGCTACACCTTC	CASTYGRGDYGYTF